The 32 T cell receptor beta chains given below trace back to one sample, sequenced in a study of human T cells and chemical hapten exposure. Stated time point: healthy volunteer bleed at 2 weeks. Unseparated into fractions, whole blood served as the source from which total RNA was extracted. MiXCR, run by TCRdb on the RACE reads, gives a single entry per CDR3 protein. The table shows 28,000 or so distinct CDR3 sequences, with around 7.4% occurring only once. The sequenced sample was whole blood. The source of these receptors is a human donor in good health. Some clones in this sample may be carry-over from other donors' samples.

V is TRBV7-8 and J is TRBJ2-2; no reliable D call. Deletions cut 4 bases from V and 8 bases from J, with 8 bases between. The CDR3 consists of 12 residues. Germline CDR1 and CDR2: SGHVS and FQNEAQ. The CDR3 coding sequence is TGTGCCAGCAGCTCCGCGAGAGGGGAGCTGTTTTTT. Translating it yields CASSSARGELFF.

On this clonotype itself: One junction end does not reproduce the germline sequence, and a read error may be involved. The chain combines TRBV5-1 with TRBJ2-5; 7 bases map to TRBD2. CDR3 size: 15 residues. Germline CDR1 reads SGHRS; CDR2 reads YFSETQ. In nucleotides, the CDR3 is TGCGCCGGCAGCTTGAGCGGGACGAACCAAGAGACCCAGTACTTC. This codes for CAGSLSGTNQETQYF.

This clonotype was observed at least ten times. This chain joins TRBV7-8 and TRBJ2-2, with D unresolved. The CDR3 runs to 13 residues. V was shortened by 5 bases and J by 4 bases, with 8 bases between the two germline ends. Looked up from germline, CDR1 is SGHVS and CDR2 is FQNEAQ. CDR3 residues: CASSPLSTGELFF. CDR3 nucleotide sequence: TGTGCCAGCAGCCCTCTCAGCACCGGGGAGCTGTTTTTT.

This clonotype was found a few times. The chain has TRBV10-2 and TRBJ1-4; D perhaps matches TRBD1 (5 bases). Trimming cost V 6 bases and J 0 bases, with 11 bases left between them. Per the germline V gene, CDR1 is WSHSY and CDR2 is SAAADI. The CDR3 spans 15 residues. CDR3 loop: CASSQGGATNEKLFF. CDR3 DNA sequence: TGCGCCAGCAGCCAGGGTGGAGCAACTAATGAAAAACTGTTTTTT.

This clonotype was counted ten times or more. The CDR3 sequence: CASSPGLAGGDTQYF. The CDR3, as DNA: TGTGCCAGCAGTCCGGGACTAGCGGGGGGAGATACGCAGTATTTT. V gene TRBV27 combines with J gene TRBJ2-3; 15 bases map to TRBD2. CDR1 is MNHEY and CDR2 is SMNVEV in the germline V gene (reference sequence). This CDR3 spans 15 amino acids. Losses at the gene ends were 5 bases for V and 5 bases for J; bases not matched to a gene: 2.

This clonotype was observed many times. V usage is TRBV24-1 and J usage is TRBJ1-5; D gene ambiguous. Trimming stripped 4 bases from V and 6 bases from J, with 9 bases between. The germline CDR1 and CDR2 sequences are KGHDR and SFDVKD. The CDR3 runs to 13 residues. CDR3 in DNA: TGTGCCACCAGTGACTCCGGACTTCAGCCCCAGCATTTT. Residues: CATSDSGLQPQHF.

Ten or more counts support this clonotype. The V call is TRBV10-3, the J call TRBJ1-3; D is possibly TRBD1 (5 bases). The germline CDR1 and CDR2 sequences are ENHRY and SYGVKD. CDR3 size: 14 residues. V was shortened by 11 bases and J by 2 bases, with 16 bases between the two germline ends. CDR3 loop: CASSQDKTGNTIYF. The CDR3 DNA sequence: TGTGCCTCTTCCCAGGACAAGACTGGAAACACCATATATTTT.

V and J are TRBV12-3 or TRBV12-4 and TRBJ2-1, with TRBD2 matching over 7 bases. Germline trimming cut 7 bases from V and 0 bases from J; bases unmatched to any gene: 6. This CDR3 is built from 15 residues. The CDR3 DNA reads TGTGCCAGCAATCTAGCGGCTAACTCCTACAATGAGCAGTTCTTC. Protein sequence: CASNLAANSYNEQFF.

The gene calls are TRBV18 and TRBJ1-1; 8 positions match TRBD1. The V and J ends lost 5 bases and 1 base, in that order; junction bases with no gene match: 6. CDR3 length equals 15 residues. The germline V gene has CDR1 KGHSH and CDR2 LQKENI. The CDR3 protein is CASSSSGTGNTEAFF. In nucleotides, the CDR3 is TGTGCCAGCTCATCCTCCGGGACAGGGAACACTGAAGCTTTCTTT.

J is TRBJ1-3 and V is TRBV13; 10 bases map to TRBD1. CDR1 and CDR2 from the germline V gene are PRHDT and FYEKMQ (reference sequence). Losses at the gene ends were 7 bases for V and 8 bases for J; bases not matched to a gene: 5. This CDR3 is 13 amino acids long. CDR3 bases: TGTGCCAGCACAATGGGACAGGGGCACACCATATATTTT. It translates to CASTMGQGHTIYF.

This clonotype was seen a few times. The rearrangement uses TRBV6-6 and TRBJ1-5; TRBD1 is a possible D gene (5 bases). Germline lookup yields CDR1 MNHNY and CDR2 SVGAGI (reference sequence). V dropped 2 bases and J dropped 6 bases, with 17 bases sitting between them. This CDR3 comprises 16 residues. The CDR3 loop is CASSYPSRGAGQPQHF. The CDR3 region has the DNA TGTGCCAGCAGTTACCCCTCCCGCGGGGCCGGTCAGCCCCAGCATTTT.

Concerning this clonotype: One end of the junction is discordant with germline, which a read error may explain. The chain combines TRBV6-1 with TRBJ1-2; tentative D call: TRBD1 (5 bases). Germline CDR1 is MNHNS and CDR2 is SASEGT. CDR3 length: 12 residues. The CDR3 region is CASSEGGEQNNF. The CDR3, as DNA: TGTGCCAGCAGTGAAGGAGGGGAACAGAACAACTTC.

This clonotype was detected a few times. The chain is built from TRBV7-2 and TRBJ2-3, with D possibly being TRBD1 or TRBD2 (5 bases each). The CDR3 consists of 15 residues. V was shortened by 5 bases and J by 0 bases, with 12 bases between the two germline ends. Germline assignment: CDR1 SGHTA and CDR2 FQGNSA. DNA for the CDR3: TGTGCCAGCAGCCCGGGACCGGGGAGCACAGATACGCAGTATTTT. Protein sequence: CASSPGPGSTDTQYF. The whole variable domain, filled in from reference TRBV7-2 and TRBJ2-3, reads GAGVSQSPSNKVTEKGKDVELRCDPISGHTALYWYRQSLGQGLEFLIYFQGNSAPDKSGLPSDRFSAERTGGSVSTLTIQRTQQEDSAVYLCASSPGPGSTDTQYFGPGTRLTVL.

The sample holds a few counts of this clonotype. In nucleotides, the CDR3 is TGTGCCAGCAGCCAAGCAGGGGGCGTAAGGAACGAAAAACTGTTTTTT. Its translation is CASSQAGGVRNEKLFF. This chain uses TRBV16 with TRBJ1-4; 8 positions agree with TRBD1. Germline CDR1 KGHSY, CDR2 FQNENV. V was pared by 2 bases and J by 8 bases, with 10 bases of the junction left unmatched. This CDR3 is 16 amino acids long.

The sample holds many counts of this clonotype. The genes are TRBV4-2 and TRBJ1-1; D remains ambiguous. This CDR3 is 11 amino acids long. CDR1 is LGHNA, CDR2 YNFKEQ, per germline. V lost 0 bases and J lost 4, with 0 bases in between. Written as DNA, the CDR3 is TGTGCCAGCAGCCAAGACACTGAAGCTTTCTTT. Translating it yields CASSQDTEAFF.

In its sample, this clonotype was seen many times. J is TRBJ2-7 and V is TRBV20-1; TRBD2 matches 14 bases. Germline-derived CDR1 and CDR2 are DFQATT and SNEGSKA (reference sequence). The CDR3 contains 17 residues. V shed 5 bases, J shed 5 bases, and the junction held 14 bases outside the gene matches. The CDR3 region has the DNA TGCAGTGCTTTACCCCCCCTCGGACTAGCGGGAGGAGACGAGCAGTACTTC. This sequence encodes CSALPPLGLAGGDEQYF.

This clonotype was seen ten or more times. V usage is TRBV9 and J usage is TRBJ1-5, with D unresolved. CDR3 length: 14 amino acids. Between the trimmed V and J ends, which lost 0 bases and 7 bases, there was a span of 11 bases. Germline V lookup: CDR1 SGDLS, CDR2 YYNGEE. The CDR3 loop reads CASSVAPQGQPQHF. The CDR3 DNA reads TGTGCCAGCAGCGTAGCTCCCCAAGGGCAGCCCCAGCATTTT.

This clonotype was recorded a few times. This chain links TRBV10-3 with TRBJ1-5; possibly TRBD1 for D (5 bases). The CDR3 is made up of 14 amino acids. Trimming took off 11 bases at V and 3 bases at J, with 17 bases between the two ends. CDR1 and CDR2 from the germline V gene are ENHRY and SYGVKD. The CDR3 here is CAFPSGRNNQPQHF. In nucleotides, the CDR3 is TGTGCCTTTCCCTCGGGACGGAACAATCAGCCCCAGCATTTT.

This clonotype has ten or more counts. The CDR3 DNA reads TGTGCCAGCAGTTACACCACCTCCGGGAGGAGGGAGGCAGATACGCAGTATTTT. Its protein is CASSYTTSGRREADTQYF. The chain recombines TRBV6-5 with TRBJ2-3, with 7 bases that match TRBD2. CDR3 length equals 18 residues. Germline CDR1 is MNHEY and CDR2 is SVGAGI. Unmatched junction bases numbered 15, after V lost 2 bases and J lost 4 bases.

The CDR3 spells CASTPSSDTQYF. CDR3 DNA sequence: TGTGCCAGCACCCCGAGTTCAGATACGCAGTATTTT. The J gene is TRBJ2-3, the V gene TRBV11-2, with D unclear. Trimming cost V 7 bases and J 4 bases, with 9 bases left between them. CDR1 and CDR2 (germline): SGHAT, FQNNGV. CDR3 size: 12 residues.

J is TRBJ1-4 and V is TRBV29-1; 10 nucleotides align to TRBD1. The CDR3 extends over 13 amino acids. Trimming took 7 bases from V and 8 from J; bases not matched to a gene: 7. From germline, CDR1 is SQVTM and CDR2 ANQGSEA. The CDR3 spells CSATPGQGEKLFF. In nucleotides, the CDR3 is TGCAGCGCCACTCCGGGACAGGGGGAAAAACTGTTTTTT.

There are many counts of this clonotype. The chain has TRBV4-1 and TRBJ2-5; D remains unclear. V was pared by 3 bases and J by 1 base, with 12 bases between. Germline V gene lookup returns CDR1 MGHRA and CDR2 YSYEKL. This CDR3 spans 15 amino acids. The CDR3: CASSHSAFSQETQYF. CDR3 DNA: TGCGCCAGCAGCCATTCCGCGTTTAGCCAAGAGACCCAGTACTTC.

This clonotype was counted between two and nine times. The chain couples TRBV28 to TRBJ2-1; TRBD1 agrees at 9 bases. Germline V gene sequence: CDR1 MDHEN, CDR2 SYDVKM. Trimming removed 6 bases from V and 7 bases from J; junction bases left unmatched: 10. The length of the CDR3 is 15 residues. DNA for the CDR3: TGTGCCAGCAGCCTCCCGGGACAGGGTTGGAATGAGCAGTTCTTC. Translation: CASSLPGQGWNEQFF. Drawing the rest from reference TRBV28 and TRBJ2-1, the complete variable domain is DVKVTQSSRYLVKRTGEKVFLECVQDMDHENMFWYRQDPGLGLRLIYFSYDVKMKEKGDIPEGYSVSREKKERFSLILESASTNQTSMYLCASSLPGQGWNEQFFGPGTRLTVL.

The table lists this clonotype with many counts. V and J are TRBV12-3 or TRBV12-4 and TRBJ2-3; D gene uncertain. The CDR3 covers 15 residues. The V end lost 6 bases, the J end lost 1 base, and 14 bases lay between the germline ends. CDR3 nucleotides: TGTGCCAGCAGGGCCAGGCAAGTTGGCACAGATACGCAGTATTTT. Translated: CASRARQVGTDTQYF.

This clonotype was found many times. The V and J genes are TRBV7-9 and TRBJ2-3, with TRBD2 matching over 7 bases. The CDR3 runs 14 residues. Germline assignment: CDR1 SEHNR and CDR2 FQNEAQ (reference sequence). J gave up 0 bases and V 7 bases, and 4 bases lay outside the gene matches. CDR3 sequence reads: CASTSRGSTDTQYF. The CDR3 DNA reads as TGTGCCAGCACCTCGCGGGGGAGCACAGATACGCAGTATTTT.

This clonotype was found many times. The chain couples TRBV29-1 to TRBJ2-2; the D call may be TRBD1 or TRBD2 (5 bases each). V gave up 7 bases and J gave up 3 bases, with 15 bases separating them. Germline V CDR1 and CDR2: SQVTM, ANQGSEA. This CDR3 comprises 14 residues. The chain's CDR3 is CSAGTDPYTGELFF. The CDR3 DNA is TGCAGCGCCGGGACGGACCCTTACACCGGGGAGCTGTTTTTT.

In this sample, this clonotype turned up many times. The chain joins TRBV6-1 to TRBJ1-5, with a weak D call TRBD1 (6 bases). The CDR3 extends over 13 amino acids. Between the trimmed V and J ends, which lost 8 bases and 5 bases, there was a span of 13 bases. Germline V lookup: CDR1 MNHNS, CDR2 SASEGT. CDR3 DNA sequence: TGTGCCAGCGCAGGGGCCCCACATCAGCCCCAGCATTTT. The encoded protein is CASAGAPHQPQHF.

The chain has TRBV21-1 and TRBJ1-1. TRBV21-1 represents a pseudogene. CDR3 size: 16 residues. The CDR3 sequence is CASSINKVLRNTEAFF. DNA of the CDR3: TGTGCCAGCAGCATTAACAAGGTGTTGAGGAACACTGAAGCTTTCTTT.

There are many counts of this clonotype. CDR3 nucleotides: TGTGCCAGCAGCTTGGATAGAGACAACACAGATACGCAGTATTTT. This gives the protein CASSLDRDNTDTQYF. J is TRBJ2-3 and V is TRBV5-4; no firm D call. This CDR3 spans 15 amino acids. CDR1 SGHNT and CDR2 YYREEE come from the germline V gene (reference sequence). Trimming shortened V by 0 bases and J by 2 bases, and 10 bases separated the two germline ends. The variable domain in full, with the rest retrieved from reference TRBV5-4 and TRBJ2-3, is ETGVTQSPTHLIKTRGQQVTLRCSSQSGHNTVSWYQQALGQGPQFIFQYYREEENGRGNFPPRFSGLQFPNYSSELNVNALELDDSALYLCASSLDRDNTDTQYFGPGTRLTVL.

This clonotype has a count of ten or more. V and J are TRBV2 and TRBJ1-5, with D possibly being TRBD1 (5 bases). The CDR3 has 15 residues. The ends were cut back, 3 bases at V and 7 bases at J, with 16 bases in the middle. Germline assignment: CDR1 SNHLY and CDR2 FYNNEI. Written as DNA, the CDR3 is TGTGCCAGCAGTGAGGGTCAGGGAAATCGCCAGCCCCAGCATTTT. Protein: CASSEGQGNRQPQHF.

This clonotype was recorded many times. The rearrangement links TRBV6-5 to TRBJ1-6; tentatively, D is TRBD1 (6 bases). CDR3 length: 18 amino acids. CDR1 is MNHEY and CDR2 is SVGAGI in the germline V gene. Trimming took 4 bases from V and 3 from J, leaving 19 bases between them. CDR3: CASSSTTPGQLYNSPLHF. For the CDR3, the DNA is TGTGCCAGCAGTTCCACGACCCCTGGACAGCTCTATAATTCACCCCTCCACTTT.

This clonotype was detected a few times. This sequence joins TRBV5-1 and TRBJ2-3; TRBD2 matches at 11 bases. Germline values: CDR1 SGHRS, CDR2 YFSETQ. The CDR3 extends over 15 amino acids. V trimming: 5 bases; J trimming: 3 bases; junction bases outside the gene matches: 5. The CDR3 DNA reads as TGCGCCAGCAGACCGGGACTAGCGGTAACAGATACGCAGTATTTT. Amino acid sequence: CASRPGLAVTDTQYF.